Listed below are T cell receptor beta chains from one sample, sequenced in a study of T cell repertoires in cytomegalovirus infection. TCRdb re-analysed the reads in MiXCR, keeping a single row per CDR3 protein. The table shows over 120,000 distinct CDR3 sequences, with 25% to 35% occurring only once. Antigen specificity for these receptors is unknown. Sequencing was performed on CD8+ T cells from cultured PBMCs, taken from culture after CMV antigen stimulation. These receptors came from a human donor in good health (CMV status not recorded). Some clones in this sample may be carry-over from other donors' samples. The CDR3 runs from the conserved cysteine through the conserved F or W. A D gene is named only where the DNA matches it firmly. Some rows have no size entry. The others give once, few or many, or a class for an expanded clone.

CDR3aa	CDR3nt	len	abundance	j_gene	v_gene	d_gene
CASSVTGTYSNQPQHF	TGTGCCAGCAGCGTCACAGGGACGTATAGCAATCAGCCCCAGCATTTT	16	NA	TRBJ1-5	TRBV27	NA
CSAVARGGMTDTQYF	TGCAGTGCTGTCGCCAGGGGGGGCATGACAGATACGCAGTATTTT	15	NA	TRBJ2-3	TRBV20-1	NA
CASSQDQSYNEQFF	TGCGCCAGCAGCCAAGACCAAAGCTACAATGAGCAGTTCTTC	14	NA	TRBJ2-1	TRBV4-1	NA
CSVAGSGGPSTF	TGCAGCGTTGCGGGTAGTGGGGGTCCTTCCACCTTC	12	NA	TRBJ1-2	TRBV29-1	NA
CASSPTTGGFETQYF	TGTGCCAGCAGCCCCACGACAGGGGGCTTTGAGACCCAGTACTTC	15	NA	TRBJ2-5	TRBV7-7	TRBD1
CASSQDPWGDEQYF	TGTGCCAGCAGCCAAGACCCGTGGGGGGACGAGCAGTACTTC	14	NA	TRBJ2-7	TRBV3-1	NA
CASSFAGNYEQYF	TGTGCCAGCAGTTTCGCAGGAAACTACGAGCAGTACTTC	13	NA	TRBJ2-7	TRBV12-3/TRBV12-4	NA
CASSLHSSYEQYF	TGTGCCAGCAGTTTACACAGTTCCTACGAGCAGTACTTC	13	NA	TRBJ2-7	TRBV27	NA
CASSPGQGISEQFF	TGTGCCAGCAGCCCGGGACAGGGTATTAGTGAGCAGTTCTTC	14	few	TRBJ2-1	TRBV11-2	TRBD1
CASSLGRWGQDRDTQYF	TGTGCCAGCAGCTTAGGTCGATGGGGCCAGGACCGGGATACGCAGTATTTT	17	NA	TRBJ2-3	TRBV7-6	NA
CASSRVQEKEETQYF	TGTGCCAGCAGCCGGGTACAGGAGAAGGAAGAGACCCAGTACTTC	15	NA	TRBJ2-5	TRBV13	NA
CASSLAGTGGTYEQYF	TGTGCCAGCAGCTTAGCGGGGACAGGGGGTACCTACGAGCAGTACTTC	16	many	TRBJ2-7	TRBV7-9	TRBD1
CASSEGRNEQFF	TGTGCCAGCAGTGAAGGGCGGAATGAGCAGTTCTTC	12	NA	TRBJ2-1	TRBV6-1	NA
CASRKDRGGYNEQFF	TGTGCCAGCAGAAAAGACAGGGGTGGATACAATGAGCAGTTCTTC	15	many	TRBJ2-1	TRBV2	TRBD1
CASSPPGGGKHEQYF	TGCGCCAGCAGCCCCCCCGGGGGAGGCAAGCACGAGCAGTACTTC	15	NA	TRBJ2-7	TRBV4-1	NA
CASSQVGGSYNEQFF	TGCGCCAGCAGCCAAGTGGGAGGCTCCTACAATGAGCAGTTCTTC	15	few	TRBJ2-1	TRBV4-1	NA
CASSIRGASNQPQHF	TGTGCCAGTAGTATCAGGGGCGCTAGCAATCAGCCCCAGCATTTT	15	many	TRBJ1-5	TRBV19	NA
CASSSPEADPYNEQFF	TGTGCCAGCAGCTCCCCTGAAGCGGACCCCTACAATGAGCAGTTCTTC	16	few	TRBJ2-1	TRBV7-2	NA
CASSYQPGSSGNTIYF	TGTGCCAGCAGTTACCAACCAGGCAGCTCTGGAAACACCATATATTTT	16	few	TRBJ1-3	TRBV6-6	NA
CASSEAPSHQPQHF	TGTGCCAGCAGTGAAGCGCCCAGCCATCAGCCCCAGCATTTT	14	NA	TRBJ1-5	TRBV2	NA
CASSPPRVYQETQYF	TGTGCCAGCAGCCCACCCAGGGTGTACCAAGAGACCCAGTACTTC	15	few	TRBJ2-5	TRBV7-9	NA
CASSPGPGTGELFF	TGTGCCAGCAGTCCCGGCCCCGGAACCGGGGAGCTGTTTTTT	14	many	TRBJ2-2	TRBV6-1	NA
CASSEGVESFYEQYF	TGTGCCAGCAGTGAAGGGGTGGAATCCTTCTACGAGCAGTACTTC	15	NA	TRBJ2-7	TRBV2	NA
CASSLELGAYEQYF	TGTGCCAGCAGCTTAGAGTTGGGGGCGTACGAGCAGTACTTC	14	NA	TRBJ2-7	TRBV7-6	NA
CASSLAGTVQETQYF	TGTGCCAGCAGCTTAGCTGGGACAGTCCAAGAGACCCAGTACTTC	15	NA	TRBJ2-5	TRBV7-8	TRBD1
CASSPDRGINGYTF	TGTGCCAGCAGCCCCGACAGGGGTATAAATGGCTACACCTTC	14	NA	TRBJ1-2	TRBV7-2	TRBD1
CASSPGTLLPDEQYF	TGTGCCAGCAGCCCCGGGACTCTCCTACCGGACGAGCAGTACTTC	15	many	TRBJ2-7	TRBV7-2	NA
CASSPWTGYNEQFF	TGTGCCAGTAGTCCCTGGACAGGGTACAATGAGCAGTTCTTC	14	few	TRBJ2-1	TRBV19	TRBD1
CASSSGPNEKLFF	TGTGCCAGCAGTTCAGGACCTAATGAAAAACTGTTTTTT	13	many	TRBJ1-4	TRBV6-5	NA
CASKSGAPSTNEKLFF	TGTGCCAGCAAATCAGGGGCACCTTCAACTAATGAAAAACTGTTTTTT	16	NA	TRBJ1-4	TRBV7-6	NA
CASSLAGEGEDTQYF	TGTGCCAGCAGCTTAGCGGGAGAGGGTGAAGATACGCAGTATTTT	15	many	TRBJ2-3	TRBV7-2	NA
CASSRPNQETQYF	TGTGCCAGCAGCCGCCCAAACCAAGAGACCCAGTACTTC	13	few	TRBJ2-5	TRBV2	NA
CASSLVLEGSPLHF	TGTGCCAGCAGCTTAGTGTTAGAAGGGTCACCCCTCCACTTT	14	NA	TRBJ1-6	TRBV7-6	NA
CASSPGPANEQFF	TGTGCCAGCAGCCCCGGGCCTGCCAATGAGCAGTTCTTC	13	few	TRBJ2-1	TRBV7-6	NA
CASSHRLGDTEAFF	TGCGCCAGCAGCCACCGGTTAGGGGACACTGAAGCTTTCTTT	14	NA	TRBJ1-1	TRBV4-1	NA
CASIGGQANEKLFF	TGTGCCAGCATCGGAGGACAGGCTAATGAAAAACTGTTTTTT	14	once	TRBJ1-4	TRBV6-6	TRBD1
CAWSVTRTDTQYF	TGTGCCTGGAGTGTAACCCGCACAGATACGCAGTATTTT	13	few	TRBJ2-3	TRBV30	NA
CASSSAGGPQDEQFF	TGTGCCAGCAGCTCTGCTGGGGGGCCTCAGGATGAGCAGTTCTTC	15	few	TRBJ2-1	TRBV5-6	NA
CASSFASSGTEAFF	TGTGCCAGCAGCTTCGCCTCATCGGGGACTGAAGCTTTCTTT	14	NA	TRBJ1-1	TRBV5-6	NA
CASSQEDRGVEQYF	TGCGCCAGCAGCCAAGAGGACAGAGGGGTGGAGCAGTACTTC	14	NA	TRBJ2-7	TRBV4-1	NA
CASSLATGGTDTQYF	TGTGCCAGCAGCTTAGCGACAGGGGGCACAGATACGCAGTATTTT	15	NA	TRBJ2-3	TRBV7-6	TRBD1
CASRDTQETQYF	TGCGCCAGCAGGGACACCCAAGAGACCCAGTACTTC	12	few	TRBJ2-5	TRBV4-1	NA
CASSSPGLAGGPVADTQYF	TGTGCCAGCAGTTCTCCGGGACTAGCGGGGGGGCCGGTGGCAGATACGCAGTATTTT	19	NA	TRBJ2-3	TRBV27	TRBD2
CASSGSGTGRTYEQQYF	TGTGCCAGCAGTGGGTCCGGGACAGGAAGAACTTACGAGCAGCAGTACTTC	17	few	TRBJ2-7	TRBV2	TRBD1
CASSYSGTANNSPLHF	TGTGCCAGCAGTTACTCCGGGACGGCCAATAATTCACCCCTCCACTTT	16	NA	TRBJ1-6	TRBV6-2/TRBV6-3	NA
CASSLWGRVQETQYF	TGTGCCAGCAGTTTATGGGGCAGGGTCCAAGAGACCCAGTACTTC	15	NA	TRBJ2-5	TRBV28	NA
CASGPGLTSGAFF	TGTGCTAGTGGTCCGGGACTGACCTCGGGAGCTTTCTTT	13	few	TRBJ1-1	TRBV12-5	NA
CASSSSISAYEQYF	TGTGCCAGCAGTTCTAGTATTTCAGCTTACGAGCAGTACTTC	14	many	TRBJ2-7	TRBV6-5	NA
CASSLMLAGVHNEQFF	TGTGCCAGCAGCTTGATGCTAGCGGGGGTGCACAATGAGCAGTTCTTC	16	NA	TRBJ2-1	TRBV5-6	TRBD2
CASSSIAGGPDEQFF	TGTGCCAGCAGCTCAATAGCGGGGGGGCCCGATGAGCAGTTCTTC	15	NA	TRBJ2-1	TRBV7-4	TRBD2
CASSIVSRGLNQPQHF	TGTGCCAGTAGTATTGTCAGCAGGGGGCTTAATCAGCCCCAGCATTTT	16	NA	TRBJ1-5	TRBV19	TRBD1
CASSFIAGGPVDEQFF	TGTGCCAGCAGCTTTATAGCGGGGGGGCCGGTTGATGAGCAGTTCTTC	16	many	TRBJ2-1	TRBV7-2	TRBD2
CASSEDRVWDEQFF	TGTGCCAGCAGTGAAGATCGGGTTTGGGATGAGCAGTTCTTC	14	few	TRBJ2-1	TRBV6-1	NA
CASSLDLRGGSEDTQYF	TGTGCCAGCAGCTTAGATCTGCGGGGGGGCTCGGAAGATACGCAGTATTTT	17	NA	TRBJ2-3	TRBV7-6	TRBD2
CASSMTGYSNQPQHF	TGTGCCAGCAGCATGACAGGGTATAGCAATCAGCCCCAGCATTTT	15	NA	TRBJ1-5	TRBV7-2	TRBD1